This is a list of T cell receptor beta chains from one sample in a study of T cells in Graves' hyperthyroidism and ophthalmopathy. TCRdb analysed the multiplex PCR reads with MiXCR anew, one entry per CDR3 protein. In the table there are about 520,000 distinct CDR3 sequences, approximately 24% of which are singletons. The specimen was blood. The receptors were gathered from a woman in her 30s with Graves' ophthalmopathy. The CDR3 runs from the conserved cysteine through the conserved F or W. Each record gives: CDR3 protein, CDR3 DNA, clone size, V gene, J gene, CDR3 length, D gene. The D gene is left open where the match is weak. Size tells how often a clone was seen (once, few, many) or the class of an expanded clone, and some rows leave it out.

CDR3aa: CASSKRSSGNTIYF
CDR3nt: TGTGCCAGCAGCAAACGGAGCTCTGGAAACACCATATATTTT
abundance: many
v_gene: TRBV6-1
j_gene: TRBJ1-3
len: 14
d_gene: -

CDR3aa: CSARVETGGLTTEAFF
CDR3nt: TGCAGTGCTAGAGTCGAGACAGGGGGTTTGACCACTGAAGCTTTCTTT
abundance: -
v_gene: TRBV20-1
j_gene: TRBJ1-1
len: 16
d_gene: TRBD1

CDR3aa: CASSRRDGGYEQYF
CDR3nt: TGCGCCAGCAGCCGCCGGGACGGAGGTTACGAGCAGTACTTC
abundance: few
v_gene: TRBV5-1
j_gene: TRBJ2-7
len: 14
d_gene: -

CDR3aa: CASSLRGTDRENF
CDR3nt: TGTGCCAGCAGCTTAAGGGGGACGGACAGAGAGAACTTC
abundance: many
v_gene: TRBV7-9
j_gene: TRBJ2-7
len: 13
d_gene: -

CDR3aa: CASSELAGGPNEQFF
CDR3nt: TGTGCCAGCAGTGAACTAGCGGGGGGGCCCAATGAGCAGTTCTTC
abundance: many
v_gene: TRBV6-1
j_gene: TRBJ2-1
len: 15
d_gene: TRBD2

CDR3aa: CASSENPGITEAFF
CDR3nt: TGTGCCAGCAGTGAAAATCCGGGGATCACTGAAGCTTTCTTT
abundance: many
v_gene: TRBV6-1
j_gene: TRBJ1-1
len: 14
d_gene: -

CDR3aa: CSARDRKGYNSPLHF
CDR3nt: TGCAGTGCTAGAGATAGAAAGGGCTATAATTCACCCCTCCACTTT
abundance: many
v_gene: TRBV20-1
j_gene: TRBJ1-6
len: 15
d_gene: -

CDR3aa: CASSSPTTGELFF
CDR3nt: TGTGCCAGCAGCTCTCCTACCACCGGGGAGCTGTTTTTT
abundance: few
v_gene: TRBV11-2
j_gene: TRBJ2-2
len: 13
d_gene: -

CDR3aa: CATSERGGHEQYF
CDR3nt: TGTGCCACCAGTGAACGAGGGGGCCACGAGCAGTACTTC
abundance: many
v_gene: TRBV24-1
j_gene: TRBJ2-7
len: 13
d_gene: TRBD1

CDR3aa: CSARDLRGSGELFF
CDR3nt: TGCAGTGCTAGAGATCTTCGGGGGTCCGGGGAGCTGTTTTTT
abundance: few
v_gene: TRBV20-1
j_gene: TRBJ2-2
len: 14
d_gene: -

CDR3aa: CASSQPPTGTYEQYF
CDR3nt: TGCGCCAGCAGCCAGCCCCCGACAGGGACCTACGAGCAGTACTTC
abundance: -
v_gene: TRBV4-1
j_gene: TRBJ2-7
len: 15
d_gene: TRBD1

CDR3aa: CASSWSLRGLGLMNEQYF
CDR3nt: TGTGCCAGCAGTTGGTCGCTTAGGGGGCTCGGACTGATGAACGAGCAGTACTTC
abundance: -
v_gene: TRBV12-3/TRBV12-4
j_gene: TRBJ2-7
len: 18
d_gene: TRBD1

CDR3aa: CASSLGGQGVKGYTF
CDR3nt: TGTGCCAGCAGCTTGGGGGGACAGGGGGTGAAGGGCTACACCTTC
abundance: many
v_gene: TRBV5-8
j_gene: TRBJ1-2
len: 15
d_gene: TRBD1

CDR3aa: CASSSGQGSNQPQHF
CDR3nt: TGTGCCAGCAGTTCGGGACAGGGAAGCAATCAGCCCCAGCATTTT
abundance: many
v_gene: TRBV6-2/TRBV6-3
j_gene: TRBJ1-5
len: 15
d_gene: TRBD1

CDR3aa: CASRRGAIGYGYTF
CDR3nt: TGTGCCAGCAGGAGGGGGGCCATCGGCTATGGCTACACCTTC
abundance: many
v_gene: TRBV6-2/TRBV6-3
j_gene: TRBJ1-2
len: 14
d_gene: -

CDR3aa: CASSPSTETGAASGYTF
CDR3nt: TGCGCCAGCAGCCCTAGCACGGAGACAGGGGCGGCGAGTGGCTACACCTTC
abundance: many
v_gene: TRBV4-1
j_gene: TRBJ1-2
len: 17
d_gene: TRBD1

CDR3aa: CAISEHPQGPGNTIYF
CDR3nt: TGTGCCATCAGTGAGCATCCTCAGGGTCCTGGAAACACCATATATTTT
abundance: many
v_gene: TRBV10-3
j_gene: TRBJ1-3
len: 16
d_gene: -

CDR3aa: CSAPTSGGPEETQYF
CDR3nt: TGCAGTGCACCAACTAGCGGGGGGCCCGAAGAGACCCAGTACTTC
abundance: few
v_gene: TRBV20-1
j_gene: TRBJ2-5
len: 15
d_gene: TRBD2

CDR3aa: CASRGEGRNQPQHF
CDR3nt: TGTGCCAGCAGGGGGGAGGGCCGCAATCAGCCCCAGCATTTT
abundance: -
v_gene: TRBV7-6
j_gene: TRBJ1-5
len: 14
d_gene: -

CDR3aa: CSAEPGTGRWFYEQYF
CDR3nt: TGCAGTGCAGAGCCCGGGACAGGGAGGTGGTTCTACGAGCAGTACTTC
abundance: many
v_gene: TRBV20-1
j_gene: TRBJ2-7
len: 16
d_gene: TRBD1

CDR3aa: CASIPRDRPSQPQHF
CDR3nt: TGTGCCAGCATTCCCCGGGACAGGCCCTCCCAGCCCCAGCATTTT
abundance: many
v_gene: TRBV6-2/TRBV6-3
j_gene: TRBJ1-5
len: 15
d_gene: TRBD1

CDR3aa: CASSPQRGGVSNQPQHF
CDR3nt: TGTGCCAGCAGCCCCCAGAGAGGGGGCGTGAGCAATCAGCCCCAGCATTTT
abundance: many
v_gene: TRBV11-2
j_gene: TRBJ1-5
len: 17
d_gene: TRBD1

CDR3aa: CSAPDGVTETQYF
CDR3nt: TGCAGTGCGCCGGACGGCGTTACAGAGACCCAGTACTTC
abundance: -
v_gene: TRBV20-1
j_gene: TRBJ2-5
len: 13
d_gene: -

CDR3aa: CASPRENTGELFF
CDR3nt: TGTGCCAGTCCCAGGGAGAACACCGGGGAGCTGTTTTTT
abundance: many
v_gene: TRBV19
j_gene: TRBJ2-2
len: 13
d_gene: -

CDR3aa: CAIRGQEETQYF
CDR3nt: TGTGCCATCAGAGGACAGGAAGAGACCCAGTACTTC
abundance: many
v_gene: TRBV10-3
j_gene: TRBJ2-5
len: 12
d_gene: TRBD1

CDR3aa: CASINRDREDGYTF
CDR3nt: TGTGCCAGCATAAACCGGGACAGGGAGGATGGCTACACCTTC
abundance: -
v_gene: TRBV28
j_gene: TRBJ1-2
len: 14
d_gene: TRBD1

CDR3aa: CASSPLAGGRRTQYF
CDR3nt: TGTGCCAGCAGTCCGTTAGCGGGGGGAAGACGGACCCAGTACTTC
abundance: -
v_gene: TRBV27
j_gene: TRBJ2-5
len: 15
d_gene: TRBD2

CDR3aa: CASSGRLAQETQYF
CDR3nt: TGCGCCAGCAGCGGCCGACTAGCGCAAGAGACCCAGTACTTC
abundance: many
v_gene: TRBV5-1
j_gene: TRBJ2-5
len: 14
d_gene: TRBD2

CDR3aa: CSVDGQVDYFF
CDR3nt: TGCAGCGTTGACGGTCAGGTGGATTACTTCTTT
abundance: -
v_gene: TRBV29-1
j_gene: TRBJ1-1
len: 11
d_gene: -

CDR3aa: CSVEVLHNTEAFF
CDR3nt: TGCAGCGTTGAAGTTCTACATAACACTGAAGCTTTCTTT
abundance: few
v_gene: TRBV29-1
j_gene: TRBJ1-1
len: 13
d_gene: -

CDR3aa: CASSDRAHAYEQYF
CDR3nt: TGTGCCAGCAGCGACAGGGCTCACGCCTACGAGCAGTACTTC
abundance: many
v_gene: TRBV9
j_gene: TRBJ2-7
len: 14
d_gene: -

CDR3aa: CASSYVGSQETQYF
CDR3nt: TGTGCCAGCAGTTACGTTGGGTCTCAAGAGACCCAGTACTTC
abundance: many
v_gene: TRBV6-5
j_gene: TRBJ2-5
len: 14
d_gene: -

CDR3aa: CASSLGVGTGGAFF
CDR3nt: TGTGCCAGCAGCTTAGGTGTAGGGACGGGTGGAGCTTTCTTT
abundance: -
v_gene: TRBV7-6
j_gene: TRBJ1-1
len: 14
d_gene: -

CDR3aa: CASSPRVGVYEQYF
CDR3nt: TGTGCCAGCAGTCCACGAGTTGGAGTCTACGAGCAGTACTTC
abundance: many
v_gene: TRBV12-3/TRBV12-4
j_gene: TRBJ2-7
len: 14
d_gene: -

CDR3aa: CASPPTRSPNTEAFF
CDR3nt: TGTGCCAGCCCTCCCACTAGGAGCCCGAACACTGAAGCTTTCTTT
abundance: many
v_gene: TRBV6-1
j_gene: TRBJ1-1
len: 15
d_gene: -

CDR3aa: CASSLRTDGYGYTF
CDR3nt: TGTGCCAGCAGCCTCCGGACAGACGGCTATGGCTACACCTTC
abundance: many
v_gene: TRBV4-2
j_gene: TRBJ1-2
len: 14
d_gene: -

CDR3aa: CASSQDPFGTEAFF
CDR3nt: TGTGCCAGCAGCCAGGACCCCTTCGGCACTGAAGCTTTCTTT
abundance: many
v_gene: TRBV7-2
j_gene: TRBJ1-1
len: 14
d_gene: -

CDR3aa: CASKSIQYF
CDR3nt: TGCGCCAGCAAAAGCATTCAGTACTTC
abundance: few
v_gene: TRBV10-1
j_gene: TRBJ2-4
len: 9
d_gene: -

CDR3aa: CASSLALSYGYTF
CDR3nt: TGTGCCAGCAGCTTAGCCCTCTCTTATGGCTACACCTTC
abundance: many
v_gene: TRBV11-1
j_gene: TRBJ1-2
len: 13
d_gene: -

CDR3aa: CASSGDRTKVNTEAFF
CDR3nt: TGTGCCAGCAGCGGGGACAGGACAAAGGTGAACACTGAAGCTTTCTTT
abundance: -
v_gene: TRBV9
j_gene: TRBJ1-1
len: 16
d_gene: TRBD1

CDR3aa: CASSWEQGPTTETQYF
CDR3nt: TGTGCCAGCAGTTGGGAACAGGGCCCGACTACGGAGACCCAGTACTTC
abundance: -
v_gene: TRBV2
j_gene: TRBJ2-5
len: 16
d_gene: -

CDR3aa: CASSSRSRANYGYTF
CDR3nt: TGTGCCAGCAGCTCTAGATCGAGGGCAAACTATGGCTACACCTTC
abundance: many
v_gene: TRBV11-2
j_gene: TRBJ1-2
len: 15
d_gene: -

CDR3aa: CASSSDRGYNEKLFF
CDR3nt: TGTGCCAGCAGTTCGGACAGGGGGTATAATGAAAAACTGTTTTTT
abundance: many
v_gene: TRBV12-3/TRBV12-4
j_gene: TRBJ1-4
len: 15
d_gene: TRBD1

CDR3aa: CASSFGGLGPEGYTF
CDR3nt: TGTGCCAGCAGTTTTGGGGGGTTAGGGCCGGAAGGCTACACCTTC
abundance: few
v_gene: TRBV12-3/TRBV12-4
j_gene: TRBJ1-2
len: 15
d_gene: -

CDR3aa: CASSGQGHSEEQYF
CDR3nt: TGTGCCAGCAGTGGACAGGGGCATTCGGAGGAGCAGTACTTC
abundance: few
v_gene: TRBV12-3/TRBV12-4
j_gene: TRBJ2-7
len: 14
d_gene: TRBD1

CDR3aa: CATRQRSNQPQHF
CDR3nt: TGTGCCACCAGGCAGCGGAGCAATCAGCCCCAGCATTTT
abundance: many
v_gene: TRBV24-1
j_gene: TRBJ1-5
len: 13
d_gene: -

CDR3aa: CASSLVGQQETQYF
CDR3nt: TGTGCCAGCAGTTTAGTGGGACAGCAAGAGACCCAGTACTTC
abundance: many
v_gene: TRBV28
j_gene: TRBJ2-5
len: 14
d_gene: TRBD1

CDR3aa: CASYPGQGGSGYTF
CDR3nt: TGTGCCAGCTATCCGGGACAGGGGGGGAGTGGCTACACCTTC
abundance: many
v_gene: TRBV10-3
j_gene: TRBJ1-2
len: 14
d_gene: TRBD1

CDR3aa: CASSRRQDLEAFF
CDR3nt: TGTGCCAGCAGTCGTCGACAAGATCTCGAGGCTTTCTTT
abundance: few
v_gene: TRBV12-3/TRBV12-4
j_gene: TRBJ1-1
len: 13
d_gene: -